This TCR beta chain is from a study of blood T cell repertoires in COVID-19. Study information: Samples came from the United States, Italy and Spain, spanning acute and convalescent COVID-19. From T cells, B-cell-depleted T cells, or PBMCs came the material, which was cDNA or gDNA.

Germline CDR1 is SSHAT and CDR2 is FNYEAQ (reference sequence). CDR3 size: 15 residues. Authors' processing steps: Amplifying reference gene primers gave estimates of nucleated cell counts. Profiling relied on immunoSEQ multiplex PCR, and the TCRdb table lists in-frame clones only, not all of them. V and J calls and clone size are copied from that table; D and trimming were computed from the DNA. The sample includes 55,000 to 95,000 clones, about 84% seen only once; the top ten take 1.8%. The material sequenced was peripheral blood. The source of this sequence is a woman between 55 and 75 years old with acute or convalescent COVID-19. The V gene is TRBV7-7, the J gene TRBJ2-1; the match to TRBD2 covers 10 bases. This CDR3 is CALVGLASWYNEQFF. CDR3 coding DNA: TGTGCTCTTGTGGGACTAGCGTCCTGGTACAATGAGCAGTTCTTC.